Listed below are T cell receptor beta chains from one sample, sequenced in a study of T cells in Graves' hyperthyroidism and ophthalmopathy. A single record per CDR3 protein comes from TCRdb applying MiXCR to the multiplex PCR reads. The top ten hold around 8% of the sample, which has about 580,000 distinct CDR3 sequences, about half seen once. The sample taken for sequencing was peripheral blood or thyroid tissue (not recorded which). These receptors were taken from a woman between 18 and 29 years old with Graves' hyperthyroidism. Each CDR3 is given with its conserved first and last residue. Fields, in order: D gene, J gene, V gene, clone size, CDR3 DNA, CDR3 protein. D genes are given only for firm matches. Only part of the rows carry a size: once, few, many, or a class if the clone is expanded.

>TRBD2|TRBJ2-3|TRBV12-3/TRBV12-4|-
TGTGCCAGCAGGGAGACTAGCGGGAGTGATACGCAGTATTTT
CASRETSGSDTQYF
>-|TRBJ1-2|TRBV29-1|few
TGCAGCAGTTTAGCGCTAGGGAACGGCTACACCTTC
CSSLALGNGYTF
>TRBD1|TRBJ2-3|TRBV7-3|-
TGTGCCAGCAGCTCAACTCCGGGACAGGGGTCAACAGATACGCAGTATTTT
CASSSTPGQGSTDTQYF
>TRBD1|TRBJ2-5|TRBV20-1|-
TGCAGTGCCGGGGGGACAGGGGGAGTGAGGAGCGAGACCCAGTACTTC
CSAGGTGGVRSETQYF
>-|TRBJ2-5|TRBV7-9|many
TGTGCCAGCAACCAATTCCTTAGGGAGACCCAGTACTTC
CASNQFLRETQYF
>-|TRBJ2-7|TRBV6-6|few
TGTGCCAGCAGTCTACCCGACACGTCCTACGAGCAGTACTTC
CASSLPDTSYEQYF
>TRBD2|TRBJ2-3|TRBV7-2|few
TGTGCCAGCAGCTCCGGACTAGCGGGAGACGCAGATACGCAGTATTTT
CASSSGLAGDADTQYF
>-|TRBJ2-7|TRBV19|many
TGTGCCAGTAGTACTTCGGCTATCCTCGACCACGAGCAGTACTTC
CASSTSAILDHEQYF
>-|TRBJ2-7|TRBV7-9|many
TGTGCCAGCAGCCCATACGCCACCTCAAGATCCTACGAGCAGTACTTC
CASSPYATSRSYEQYF
>-|TRBJ2-5|TRBV9|many
TGTGCCAGCAGCCCAGGGGCTAGCGGACCGCAAGAGACCCAGTACTTC
CASSPGASGPQETQYF
>TRBD1|TRBJ2-1|TRBV2|-
TGTGCCACTACCGGGACAGGGGGCGGAGGGAACAATGAGCAGTTCTTC
CATTGTGGGGNNEQFF
>-|TRBJ2-5|TRBV6-5|-
TGTGCCAGCAGTTACGGGGCGGAGACCCAGTACTTC
CASSYGAETQYF
>-|TRBJ1-5|TRBV19|many
TGTGCCAGTATCGAAGGATTAGGTCAGCCCCAGCATTTT
CASIEGLGQPQHF
>-|TRBJ2-7|TRBV7-9|many
TGTGCCAGCAGCGACGGCCCTCCTACGAGCGGAGGCGGAAACTACGAGCAGTACTTC
CASSDGPPTSGGGNYEQYF
>-|TRBJ2-2|TRBV20-1|-
TGCAGTGCTAGAGATGGACGCAGGGAGCTGTTTTTT
CSARDGRRELFF
>TRBD2|TRBJ2-5|TRBV7-9|many
TGTGCCAGCAGCGCAGGTCGACTAGCGGGAGTCACCCAAGAGACCCAGTACTTC
CASSAGRLAGVTQETQYF
>TRBD1|TRBJ1-1|TRBV19|once
TGTGCCAGCAGTTCCTCCGGGACAGGGCAGGCTTTCTTT
CASSSSGTGQAFF
>-|TRBJ2-7|TRBV5-5|many
TGTGCCAGCAGCTTGCTGCAGGGGCAACCCCCCTACGAGCAGTACTTC
CASSLLQGQPPYEQYF
>-|TRBJ2-3|TRBV10-3|-
TGTGCCATCAGTGATGGGGTTGAAGGAGATACGCAGTATTTT
CAISDGVEGDTQYF
>-|TRBJ2-7|TRBV2|-
TGTGCCAGCAGTGCCCTAAGGGGAGACGACGAGCAGTACTTC
CASSALRGDDEQYF
>TRBD1|TRBJ2-5|TRBV12-3/TRBV12-4|many
TGTGCCAGCAGTTCCGGGACAGGGAAACTAGAGACCCAGTACTTC
CASSSGTGKLETQYF
>-|TRBJ2-7|TRBV15|many
TGTGCCACCAGCAGAGCCTACGTGAGGCGGTCCTACGAGCAGTACTTC
CATSRAYVRRSYEQYF
>-|TRBJ1-2|TRBV6-1|-
TGTGCCAGCAGTGAAGGACTAGCCAACTATGGCTACACCTTC
CASSEGLANYGYTF
>-|TRBJ1-5|TRBV5-1|-
TGCGCCAGCAGCTTGCCTCGGACTAGCGGAGGGGGGTACCAAGAGACCCAGCATTTT
CASSLPRTSGGGYQETQHF
>TRBD1|TRBJ2-3|TRBV24-1|few
TGTGCCACCAGTGACGCGACAGGGGATAGTCGCACAGATACGCAGTATTTT
CATSDATGDSRTDTQYF
>TRBD1|TRBJ2-7|TRBV4-1|many
TGCGCCAGCAGCCAACTACAGGGGTTTGCCTCCTACGAGCAGTACTTC
CASSQLQGFASYEQYF
>TRBD2|TRBJ2-1|TRBV15|-
TGTGCCACCAGCAGATCCCCCTCGACTAGCGGGGCCTACAATGAGCAGTTCTTC
CATSRSPSTSGAYNEQFF
>-|TRBJ1-6|TRBV29-1|-
TGCAGTGTTGCCCCTAGGGTTTCCCTTTACGCACCCCTCCACTTT
CSVAPRVSLYAPLHF
>-|TRBJ1-6|TRBV9|few
TGTGCCAGCAGCCCCCAGACCTATAATTCACCCCTCCACTTT
CASSPQTYNSPLHF
>TRBD1|TRBJ1-2|TRBV20-1|-
TGCAGTGCTACCACAGGGGGCCGGGCGGGATATGGCTACACCTTC
CSATTGGRAGYGYTF
>TRBD1|TRBJ1-2|TRBV24-1|-
TGTGCCACCAGTGATCTAATAGGGGGCAGCGCTAACTATGGCTACACCTTC
CATSDLIGGSANYGYTF
>-|TRBJ2-7|TRBV25-1|many
TGTGCCAGCAGTGAAGGTGGAGCCGGAGGGTGGAACGAGCAGTACTTC
CASSEGGAGGWNEQYF
>-|TRBJ1-6|TRBV24-1|-
TGTGCCACCAGTCATTTAGAGACCCAGTACTTT
CATSHLETQYF
>-|TRBJ2-2|TRBV2|many
TGTGCCAGCAGTGAAGAGTCAGGGTTAAACACCGGGGAGCTGTTTTTT
CASSEESGLNTGELFF
>-|TRBJ2-1|TRBV24-1|-
TGTGCCACCAGGTCGGACAGCTCCTACAATGAGCAGTTCTTC
CATRSDSSYNEQFF
>TRBD1|TRBJ2-7|TRBV24-1|many
TGTGCCACCTCCACATCCGGGACAGGGGGCTTCGAGCAGTACTTC
CATSTSGTGGFEQYF
>TRBD1|TRBJ1-1|TRBV7-8|many
TGTGCCAGCAGCCCAAACAGGGGCGGGCGGAACACTGAAGCTTTCTTT
CASSPNRGGRNTEAFF
>-|TRBJ2-7|TRBV5-4|few
TGTGCCAGCAGCTGGGGGGGGGGGCAGGGCGATGAGCAGTACTTC
CASSWGGGQGDEQYF
>-|TRBJ1-2|TRBV20-1|once
TGCAGTGCTAGAGACGGCAGGGGATTCGACACCTTC
CSARDGRGFDTF
>-|TRBJ1-2|TRBV20-1|-
TGCAGTGCTAAGGGGAAAGGGGGCTATGGCTACACCTTC
CSAKGKGGYGYTF
>TRBD2|TRBJ2-5|TRBV5-6|many
TGTGCCAGCAGCTTGAAGGGGACTAGGCAAGAGACCCAGTACTTC
CASSLKGTRQETQYF
>TRBD2|TRBJ2-7|TRBV20-1|-
TGCAGTGCTAGAATCCTCAGCGGGAGGGAATTCGAGCAGTACTTC
CSARILSGREFEQYF
>-|TRBJ2-3|TRBV25-1|-
TGTGCCAGCACCGTAAGTCCGACCGGGGGCACAGATACGCAGTATTTT
CASTVSPTGGTDTQYF
>-|TRBJ2-7|TRBV29-1|-
TGCAGCGTTGCTAAGGACACCCAATACGAGCAGTACTTC
CSVAKDTQYEQYF
>TRBD2|TRBJ2-7|TRBV3-1|-
TGTGCCAGCAGCTGGCGGACTAGCGGGATTTACGAGCAGTACTTC
CASSWRTSGIYEQYF
>TRBD1|TRBJ1-5|TRBV5-6|many
TGTGCCAGCAGCTCTAATAAGGACAGGGTATGGTATCAGCCCCAGCATTTT
CASSSNKDRVWYQPQHF
>TRBD1|TRBJ1-1|TRBV4-2|many
TGTGCCAGCAGCCAGGCGGGACAGTTGAACACTGAAGCTTTCTTT
CASSQAGQLNTEAFF
>-|TRBJ2-7|TRBV7-6|-
TGTGCCAGCAGCAGGGGCCCCGAGCAGTACTTC
CASSRGPEQYF
>TRBD2|TRBJ2-2|TRBV5-4|few
TGCGCCAGCAGCCAGTCTAGCGGGAGGGCCCCCGGGGAGCTGTTTTTT
CASSQSSGRAPGELFF
>TRBD1|TRBJ1-2|TRBV29-1|many
TGCAGCGTCCTAGGACAGGGGAACGGGGATGGCTACACCTTC
CSVLGQGNGDGYTF
>-|TRBJ1-1|TRBV10-3|many
TGTGCCATCAAGCAGGTGAACACTGAAGCTTTCTTT
CAIKQVNTEAFF
>TRBD1|TRBJ1-6|TRBV5-1|-
TGCGCCAGCAGCCAAGGGGACAGGGGGGTCGCACCCCTCCACTTT
CASSQGDRGVAPLHF
>-|TRBJ2-5|TRBV6-1|many
TGTGCCAGTTACCCGGTGGCCGAGTACCAAGAGACCCAGTACTTC
CASYPVAEYQETQYF